The clone carrying this T cell receptor (beta chain) has just a few counts. Its antigen remains unknown. Peripheral blood genomic DNA, not sorted cells or RNA, was the template. The sample comes from a study of T cell repertoires in aging, cancer and after chemotherapy. Study-wide context: The whole study produced a dataset of roughly 8.8 million TCR reads. Regarding the study as a whole: In healthy donors, age-related TCR diversity loss mainly reflected lost richness. Rebound thymic output was suggested by rising median generation probability during chemotherapy in each cancer cohort.

This CDR3 comprises 13 residues. Germline-derived CDR1 and CDR2 are MNHEY and SMNVEV (reference sequence). J lost 6 bases, V lost 2 bases, and 2 bases had no gene match. TRB rearrangements spanning V, D and J were amplified using mixed TRB-A/B primers. A single record per CDR3 protein comes from TCRdb applying MiXCR to the multiplex PCR reads. The table lists over 4,500 distinct CDR3 sequences, approximately 26% of them singletons, with around 7.2% in the top ten. V and J are TRBV27 and TRBJ1-1; 8 nucleotides agree with TRBD1. The TCR comes from a human donor in good health. The source material was blood. Here the CDR3 DNA reads TGTGCCAGCAGTTTAGACAGGGGCGCTGAAGCTTTCTTT. Translating it yields CASSLDRGAEAFF.